Detailed here is one T cell receptor beta chain. Repertoires were generated with immunoSEQ multiplex PCR, while TCRdb's copy carries only in-frame clones and drops some. The top ten clones hold approximately 1% of a sample with about 350,000 clones, 88% of them seen once. Membership in each cohort depended on participant-reported clinical history. Exposed study participants had met a COVID-19 case within 2 weeks before entry. This sample is part of a study of blood T cell repertoires in COVID-19. Across the whole study: Samples taken during acute and convalescent COVID-19 were collected in the United States, Italy and Spain. T cells, B-cell-depleted T cells, or PBMCs provided the cDNA or gDNA that served as material.

CDR3 size: 18 residues. The trim removed 2 bases at V and 1 base at J, leaving 11 bases unmatched. Looked up from germline, CDR1 is LGHDT and CDR2 is YNNKEL (reference sequence). The sequenced sample consisted of PBMCs or T cells enriched from blood (not recorded which). The clonotype comes from a woman aged 30 to 39 who had been exposed to COVID-19. The V call is TRBV3-1 (or the pseudogene TRBV3-2), the J call TRBJ1-5, with 7 bases matching TRBD1. DNA of the CDR3: TGTGCCAGCAGCCAAACTAGGGGGCACAGGGGCAGCAATCAGCCCCAGCATTTT. It translates to CASSQTRGHRGSNQPQHF.